This paragraph reports one T cell receptor (beta chain). Its antigen is still unknown. With 6 bases removed from V and 9 bases from J, the gap between germline ends came to 18 bases. CDR3 length: 13 residues. Germline V gene sequence: CDR1 SQVTM, CDR2 ANQGSEA. Flow cytometry had shown expanded CD8+CD57+ cells in the patients chosen for sequencing. Untreated patients provided the blood samples, with no therapy given before sampling. TCR beta VDJ combinations and CDR3 sequences were profiled from genomic DNA. One entry per CDR3 protein, called by TCRdb with MiXCR from the reads. The sample comprises 95,000 to 150,000 distinct CDR3 sequences, about 50% of which are singletons, and roughly 29% rests with the top ten. This sample is drawn from a study of CD8+CD57+ T cells in acquired aplastic anemia. Study conclusions and caveats: Patients and controls shared over 25 CD8+ CDR3 sequences, which appeared highly expressed in patients and within their immunodominant clones.

This TCR was recovered from a human donor with aplastic anemia. The genes are TRBV29-1 and TRBJ2-1; perhaps TRBD2 as D (5 bases). Sequencing was done on a sample of sorted CD4+, CD8+, or CD8+CD57+ T cells (not recorded which) from PBMCs. The CDR3 sequence: CSVTPLRGSEQFF. The CDR3 DNA is TGCAGCGTAACCCCCCTCCGAGGGTCTGAGCAGTTCTTC.